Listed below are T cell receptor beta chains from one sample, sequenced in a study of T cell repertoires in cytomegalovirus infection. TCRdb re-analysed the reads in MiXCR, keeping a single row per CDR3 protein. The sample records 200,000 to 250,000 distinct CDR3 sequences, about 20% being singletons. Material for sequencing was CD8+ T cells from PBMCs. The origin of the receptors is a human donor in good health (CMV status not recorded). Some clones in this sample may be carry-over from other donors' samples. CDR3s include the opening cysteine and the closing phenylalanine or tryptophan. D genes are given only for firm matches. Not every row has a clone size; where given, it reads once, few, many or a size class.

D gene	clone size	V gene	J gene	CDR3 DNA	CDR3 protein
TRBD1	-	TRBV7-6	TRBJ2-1	TGTGCCAGCAGCCCCACACCGGGACAGAAATACAATGAGCAGTTCTTC	CASSPTPGQKYNEQFF
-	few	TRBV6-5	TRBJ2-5	TGTGCCAGCAGTCCAGAGGGCCAAGAGACCCAGTACTTC	CASSPEGQETQYF
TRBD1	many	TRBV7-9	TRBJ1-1	TGTGCCAGCAGCTCCGGGACAGAGAACACTGAAGCTTTCTTT	CASSSGTENTEAFF
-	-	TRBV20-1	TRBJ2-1	TGCAGTGCTAGAGTAGGGGGGTCCTCCTACAATGAGCAGTTCTTC	CSARVGGSSYNEQFF
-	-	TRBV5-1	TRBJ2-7	TGCGCCAGCAGCTTAGAACCGTGGCAGGACTACGAGCAGTACTTC	CASSLEPWQDYEQYF
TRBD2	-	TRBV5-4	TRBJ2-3	TGTGCCAGCAGGTTTCGGGGGGGCCGCACAGATACGCAGTATTTT	CASRFRGGRTDTQYF
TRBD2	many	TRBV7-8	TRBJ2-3	TGTGCCAGCAGCCCACTCGGGGAGGGGTCACTCACAGATACGCAGTATTTT	CASSPLGEGSLTDTQYF
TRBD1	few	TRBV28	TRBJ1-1	TGTGCCAGCAGTTTAAACAGGGGGTCTTCTTACACTGAAGCTTTCTTT	CASSLNRGSSYTEAFF
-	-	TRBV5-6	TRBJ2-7	TGTGCCAGCAGCAAGGACAGCGCGCTCTCCTACGAGCAGTACTTC	CASSKDSALSYEQYF
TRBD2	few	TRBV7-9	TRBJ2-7	TGTGCCAGCACACTAGCGGGTCAATACGAGCAGTACTTC	CASTLAGQYEQYF
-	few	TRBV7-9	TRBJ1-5	TGTGCCAGCAGCTTAGATTCGGGCGGGGATCAGCCCCAGCATTTT	CASSLDSGGDQPQHF
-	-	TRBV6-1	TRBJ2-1	TGTGCCAGCAGTGATGGACAGTTCAATGAGCAGTTCTTC	CASSDGQFNEQFF
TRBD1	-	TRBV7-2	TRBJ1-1	TGTGCCAGCAGCGGTTGGACAGGGGCCGTCACTGAAGCTTTCTTT	CASSGWTGAVTEAFF
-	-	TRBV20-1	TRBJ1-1	TGCAGTGCTAGAGATTTGGGGGGTAGCACTGAAGCTTTCTTT	CSARDLGGSTEAFF
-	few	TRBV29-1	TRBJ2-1	TGCAGCGTTGAAGATGCCTTGGAGGGGAGCTACAATGAGCAGTTCTTC	CSVEDALEGSYNEQFF
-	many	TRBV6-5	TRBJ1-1	TGTGCCAGCAGTGTGAGAAGTCTCAACACTGAAGCTTTCTTT	CASSVRSLNTEAFF
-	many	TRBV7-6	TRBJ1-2	TGTGCCAGCAGCTTGGAAAGGGGTGAAGGGGCTGACCGCGGGGATGGCTACACCTTC	CASSLERGEGADRGDGYTF
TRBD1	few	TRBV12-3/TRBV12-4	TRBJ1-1	TGTGCCAGCAGTTTGGGGACAGGGAAAGCTTTCTTT	CASSLGTGKAFF
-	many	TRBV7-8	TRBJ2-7	TGTGCCAGCAGCTTACGGAGGGGGAATTACGAGCAGTACTTC	CASSLRRGNYEQYF
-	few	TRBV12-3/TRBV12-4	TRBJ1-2	TGTGCCAGCACCGTAGGGTCCGGGTGGAATGGCTACACCTTC	CASTVGSGWNGYTF
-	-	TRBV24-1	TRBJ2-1	TGTGCCACCAGTGGTTCCAGGTCCCCCTACAATGAGCAGTTCTTC	CATSGSRSPYNEQFF
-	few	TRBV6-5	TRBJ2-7	TGTGCCAGCAGTTACTCGCAGGAGACGGCCGACCCTTTTCTCTACGAGCAGTACTTC	CASSYSQETADPFLYEQYF
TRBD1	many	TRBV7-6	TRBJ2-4	TGTGCCAGCAGCCCACGACAGGGAGAGGTTCAGTACTTC	CASSPRQGEVQYF
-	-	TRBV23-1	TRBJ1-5	TGCGCCAGCAGGCAATCAATCTATAAGAGGGAAATAAATCAGCCCCAGCATTTT	CASRQSIYKREINQPQHF
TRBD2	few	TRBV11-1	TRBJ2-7	TGTGCCAGCAGCCGGGGAGGGGCAGAACCCTACGAGCAGTACTTC	CASSRGGAEPYEQYF
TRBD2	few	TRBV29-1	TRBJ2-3	TGCAGCGTTGGGACTAGCGGCCTCACAGATACGCAGTATTTT	CSVGTSGLTDTQYF
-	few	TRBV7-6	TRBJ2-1	TGTGCCAGCAGCCCCAGGGTCCTCCCGGGAAATGAGCAGTTCTTC	CASSPRVLPGNEQFF
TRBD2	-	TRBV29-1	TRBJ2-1	TGCAGCGTTGTTAGCGGGGGCCAGTCCTACAATGAGCAGTTCTTC	CSVVSGGQSYNEQFF
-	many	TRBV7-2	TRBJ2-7	TGTGCCAGCAGCTTAGGATCCGGGGGACCGAGCTACGAGCAGTACTTC	CASSLGSGGPSYEQYF
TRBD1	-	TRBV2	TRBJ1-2	TGTGCCAGCAGCGGGGACAGGGTGGACTATGGCTACACCTTC	CASSGDRVDYGYTF
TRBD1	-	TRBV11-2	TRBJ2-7	TGTGCCAGCAGCTCGGACAGGGCCGCCTACGAGCAGTACTTC	CASSSDRAAYEQYF
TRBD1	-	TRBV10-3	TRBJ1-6	TGTGCCACCAGACAGGGGGAGAGTTCACCCCTCCACTTT	CATRQGESSPLHF
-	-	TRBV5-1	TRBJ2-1	TGCGCCAGCAGCTTGTCGAGTGAGCAGTTCTTC	CASSLSSEQFF
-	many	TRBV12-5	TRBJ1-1	TGTGCTAGTGGTTTGGACGGACTGATGAACACTGAAGCTTTCTTT	CASGLDGLMNTEAFF
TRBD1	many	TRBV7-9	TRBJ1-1	TGTGCCAGCAGCTTCCAGGGGGGGATGAACACTGAAGCTTTCTTT	CASSFQGGMNTEAFF
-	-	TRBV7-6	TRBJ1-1	TGTGCCAGCAGCTTAGGCGGGGGGGGGGCTGAAGCTTTCTTT	CASSLGGGGAEAFF
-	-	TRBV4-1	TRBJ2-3	TGCGCCAGCAGCCAAGTTCCCGGGACACCCACAGATACGCAGTATTTT	CASSQVPGTPTDTQYF
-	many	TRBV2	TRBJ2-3	TGTGCCAGCAGTGTAGCCGGGACAGATACGCAGTATTTT	CASSVAGTDTQYF
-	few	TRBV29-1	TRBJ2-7	TGCAGCGCGAAGTCCGGATCTTACGAGCAGTACTTC	CSAKSGSYEQYF
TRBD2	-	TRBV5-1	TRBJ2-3	TGCGCCAGCAGCAAGGGACTAGCGGGGAGCGCTAGCACAGATACGCAGTATTTT	CASSKGLAGSASTDTQYF
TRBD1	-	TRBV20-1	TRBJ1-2	TGCAGTGCTAGAGGGCCGGGACAGGGGGCTTTCACCTTC	CSARGPGQGAFTF
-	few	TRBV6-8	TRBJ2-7	TGTGCCAGCAGTTCAACGACAGGCCTAGAGGAGCAGTACTTC	CASSSTTGLEEQYF
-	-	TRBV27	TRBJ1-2	TGTGCCAGCAGTTTAAGTCCGGGGAACTATGGCTACACCTTC	CASSLSPGNYGYTF
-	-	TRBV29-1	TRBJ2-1	TGCAGCGTCTCTGACTCCCTCTCCTACAATGAGCAGTTCTTC	CSVSDSLSYNEQFF
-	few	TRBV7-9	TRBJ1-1	TGTGCCAGCAGCCACATTCCCCAGGGTATGTCGAACACTGAAGCTTTCTTT	CASSHIPQGMSNTEAFF
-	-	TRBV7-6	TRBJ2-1	TGTGCCAGCAGCCGGAGGGTCGCGGGGAAGTTCTTC	CASSRRVAGKFF
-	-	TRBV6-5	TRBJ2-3	TGTGCCAGCAGTTACTCGGTCGGCGATACGCAGTATTTT	CASSYSVGDTQYF
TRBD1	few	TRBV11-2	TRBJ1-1	TGTGCCAGCAGCTGGACAGGGGCTCCGGGGAACACTGAAGCTTTCTTT	CASSWTGAPGNTEAFF
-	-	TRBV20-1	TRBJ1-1	TGCAGTGCTAGACAGAGCACTGAAGCTTTCTTT	CSARQSTEAFF
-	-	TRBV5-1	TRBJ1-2	TGCGCCACCGCGACAGGCCCGAACTATGGCTACACCTTC	CATATGPNYGYTF
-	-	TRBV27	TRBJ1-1	TGTGCCAGCAGTTTATCGATCGGGGATGAAGCTTTCTTT	CASSLSIGDEAFF
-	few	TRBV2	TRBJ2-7	TGTGCCAGCAGGAAGGACGGCTACGAGCAGTACTTC	CASRKDGYEQYF
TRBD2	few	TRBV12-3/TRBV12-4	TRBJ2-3	TGTGCCAGCAGGGAGCATAGCGGGGGGCTTACCACAGATACGCAGTATTTT	CASREHSGGLTTDTQYF